This T cell receptor beta chain was observed in a study of identical twins. TCRdb recomputed calls from the 5' RACE reads with MiXCR, one row per CDR3 protein. The top ten clones hold over 4% of a sample with under 800,000 distinct CDR3 sequences, less than 25% of them seen once. The CDR3 has 13 residues. V was pared by 6 bases and J by 5 bases, with 16 bases between. Germline V gives CDR1 DFQATT, CDR2 SNEGSKA (reference sequence). A further study also used this sample, focusing on T cells expressing NK-cell markers.

The sample was PBMCs. This TCR came from a woman aged 18-29 years in good health. The chain carries TRBV20-1 and TRBJ2-5, with TRBD1 as a possible D gene (6 bases). CDR3 loop: CSAPRQAEETQYF. CDR3 bases: TGCAGTGCACCCAGACAGGCGGAGGAGACCCAGTACTTC.